The rows below give T cell receptor beta chains drawn from one sample of a study of Graves' ophthalmopathy and Graves' hyperthyroidism. TCRdb used MiXCR to reprocess the multiplex PCR reads, holding one entry per CDR3 protein. This sample has hundreds of thousands of distinct CDR3 sequences, with about 38% found just once. The sequenced material came from peripheral blood. Receptors originate from an adult man with Graves' ophthalmopathy. CDR3s include the opening cysteine and the closing phenylalanine or tryptophan. Each record gives: clone size, D gene, J gene, V gene, CDR3 protein, CDR3 DNA. The D gene is left open where the match is weak. Clone size is shown for a subset of rows, as once, few, many or a class of expanded clone.

clone_size: few; d_call: NA; j_call: TRBJ2-2; v_call: TRBV20-1; cdr3_aa: CSAQNPGHHPGELFF; cdr3_nt: TGCAGTGCCCAAAACCCGGGACATCATCCCGGGGAGCTGTTTTTT
clone_size: few; d_call: NA; j_call: TRBJ2-5; v_call: TRBV7-6; cdr3_aa: CASSLSGIEEETQYF; cdr3_nt: TGTGCCAGCAGCTTAAGTGGCATCGAGGAGGAGACCCAGTACTTC
clone_size: many; d_call: NA; j_call: TRBJ2-5; v_call: TRBV7-2; cdr3_aa: CASSVGNVRRETQYF; cdr3_nt: TGTGCCAGCAGCGTAGGCAATGTCAGGAGGGAGACCCAGTACTTC
clone_size: many; d_call: NA; j_call: TRBJ2-6; v_call: TRBV19; cdr3_aa: CASSGGLGSGANVLTF; cdr3_nt: TGTGCCAGTAGTGGGGGCCTGGGCTCTGGGGCCAACGTCCTGACTTTC
clone_size: many; d_call: NA; j_call: TRBJ1-2; v_call: TRBV5-1; cdr3_aa: CASSFAGGLNYGYTF; cdr3_nt: TGCGCCAGCAGCTTTGCCGGTGGGCTTAACTATGGCTACACCTTC
clone_size: NA; d_call: NA; j_call: TRBJ2-7; v_call: TRBV11-2; cdr3_aa: CASSPGDPSYEQYF; cdr3_nt: TGTGCCAGCTCACCAGGGGACCCCTCCTACGAGCAGTACTTC
clone_size: NA; d_call: TRBD1; j_call: TRBJ1-2; v_call: TRBV6-4; cdr3_aa: CAGSDSTGGGYTF; cdr3_nt: TGTGCCGGCAGTGACTCGACAGGGGGCGGCTACACCTTC
clone_size: many; d_call: TRBD1; j_call: TRBJ2-5; v_call: TRBV4-2; cdr3_aa: CASSQDGTGGAETQYF; cdr3_nt: TGTGCCAGCAGCCAAGATGGGACAGGGGGCGCAGAGACCCAGTACTTC
clone_size: NA; d_call: NA; j_call: TRBJ1-5; v_call: TRBV10-3; cdr3_aa: CAIRAAGQETQHF; cdr3_nt: TGTGCCATCAGGGCTGCGGGGCAAGAGACCCAGCATTTT
clone_size: few; d_call: NA; j_call: TRBJ1-3; v_call: TRBV20-1; cdr3_aa: CSAREVSGNTIYF; cdr3_nt: TGCAGTGCTAGAGAGGTGTCTGGAAACACCATATATTTT
clone_size: once; d_call: TRBD1; j_call: TRBJ1-4; v_call: TRBV25-1; cdr3_aa: CASSVYGTGGVSVFF; cdr3_nt: TGTGCCAGCAGTGTTTACGGGACAGGGGGCGTTTCAGTGTTTTTT
clone_size: many; d_call: TRBD1; j_call: TRBJ1-2; v_call: TRBV19; cdr3_aa: CASSRQGYGYTF; cdr3_nt: TGTGCCAGCAGCAGACAGGGGTATGGCTACACCTTC
clone_size: once; d_call: NA; j_call: TRBJ2-6; v_call: TRBV10-3; cdr3_aa: CAISNQEDLTF; cdr3_nt: TGTGCCATCAGTAATCAGGAGGACCTGACTTTC
clone_size: many; d_call: NA; j_call: TRBJ1-3; v_call: TRBV7-9; cdr3_aa: CASSLARGGTIYF; cdr3_nt: TGTGCCAGCAGCCTAGCTCGCGGCGGCACCATATATTTT
clone_size: NA; d_call: NA; j_call: TRBJ2-7; v_call: TRBV7-3; cdr3_aa: CASSSTIVIPGAYF; cdr3_nt: TGTGCCAGCAGCTCGACGATTGTTATACCGGGGGCGTACTTC
clone_size: NA; d_call: NA; j_call: TRBJ1-3; v_call: TRBV11-1; cdr3_aa: CASSEGLTSSGNTIYF; cdr3_nt: TGTGCCAGCAGCGAGGGACTCACCTCCTCTGGAAACACCATATATTTT
clone_size: NA; d_call: TRBD1; j_call: TRBJ2-6; v_call: TRBV7-2; cdr3_aa: CASSFRQGAYVLTF; cdr3_nt: TGTGCCAGCAGCTTCCGACAGGGGGCCTACGTCCTGACTTTC
clone_size: NA; d_call: NA; j_call: TRBJ2-2; v_call: TRBV7-8; cdr3_aa: CASSLVVGGTGELFF; cdr3_nt: TGTGCCAGCAGCTTAGTTGTAGGCGGGACCGGGGAGCTGTTTTTT
clone_size: NA; d_call: NA; j_call: TRBJ2-7; v_call: TRBV29-1; cdr3_aa: CSVPGEEAYGYEQYF; cdr3_nt: TGCAGCGTACCAGGGGAAGAGGCCTATGGCTACGAGCAGTACTTC
clone_size: once; d_call: NA; j_call: TRBJ1-5; v_call: TRBV20-1; cdr3_aa: CSARAGGYEHF; cdr3_nt: TGCAGTGCTAGAGCCGGCGGCTACGAGCATTTT
clone_size: NA; d_call: NA; j_call: TRBJ1-5; v_call: TRBV15; cdr3_aa: CATSNSDETRQPQHF; cdr3_nt: TGTGCCACCAGCAACTCTGACGAGACACGGCAGCCCCAGCATTTT
clone_size: many; d_call: TRBD1; j_call: TRBJ1-2; v_call: TRBV20-1; cdr3_aa: CSAREGRGSYTF; cdr3_nt: TGCAGTGCTAGAGAGGGCAGGGGGAGCTACACCTTC
clone_size: NA; d_call: NA; j_call: TRBJ1-2; v_call: TRBV2; cdr3_aa: CASSYGPRFNGYTF; cdr3_nt: TGTGCCAGCAGTTATGGACCGCGTTTTAATGGCTACACCTTC
clone_size: NA; d_call: NA; j_call: TRBJ2-6; v_call: TRBV7-6; cdr3_aa: CASSPRGYGANVLTF; cdr3_nt: TGTGCCAGCAGCCCCCGAGGGTACGGGGCCAACGTCCTGACTTTC
clone_size: few; d_call: TRBD1; j_call: TRBJ1-1; v_call: TRBV4-2; cdr3_aa: CASSQGERTGGGTEAFF; cdr3_nt: TGTGCCAGCAGCCAAGGGGAGAGGACAGGCGGGGGCACTGAAGCTTTCTTT
clone_size: NA; d_call: NA; j_call: TRBJ1-6; v_call: TRBV7-2; cdr3_aa: CASSLGSGSSYNSPLHF; cdr3_nt: TGTGCCAGCAGCTTAGGCTCAGGGAGCTCCTATAATTCACCCCTCCACTTT
clone_size: many; d_call: NA; j_call: TRBJ1-4; v_call: TRBV14; cdr3_aa: CASSEVDEKLFF; cdr3_nt: TGTGCCAGCAGCGAGGTGGATGAAAAACTGTTTTTT